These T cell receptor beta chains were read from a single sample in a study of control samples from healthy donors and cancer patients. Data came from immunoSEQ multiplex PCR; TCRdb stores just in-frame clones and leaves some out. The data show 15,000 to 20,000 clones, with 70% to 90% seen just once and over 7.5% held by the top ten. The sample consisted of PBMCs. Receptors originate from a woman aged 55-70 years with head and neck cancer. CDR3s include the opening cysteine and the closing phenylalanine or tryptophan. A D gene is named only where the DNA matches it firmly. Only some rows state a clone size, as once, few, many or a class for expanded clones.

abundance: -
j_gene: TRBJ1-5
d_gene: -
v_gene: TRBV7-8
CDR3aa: CASSFSNQPQHF
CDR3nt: TGTGCCAGCAGCTTCTCCAATCAGCCCCAGCATTTT

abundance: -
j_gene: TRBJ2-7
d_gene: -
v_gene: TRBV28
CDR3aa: CASSFPAWSGSYEQYF
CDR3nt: TGTGCCAGCAGTTTCCCGGCCTGGTCGGGCTCCTACGAGCAGTACTTC

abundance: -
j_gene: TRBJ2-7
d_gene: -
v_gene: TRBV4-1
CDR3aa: CASSQPGAFEQYF
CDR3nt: TGCGCCAGCAGCCAACCGGGAGCCTTCGAGCAGTACTTC

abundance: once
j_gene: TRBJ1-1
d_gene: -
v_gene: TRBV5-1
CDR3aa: CASSFAGHTEAFF
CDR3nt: TGCGCCAGCAGCTTTGCGGGGCACACTGAAGCTTTCTTT

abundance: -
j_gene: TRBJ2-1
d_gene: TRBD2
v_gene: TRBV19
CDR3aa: CASRIAGGQYNEQFF
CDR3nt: TGTGCCAGTAGAATAGCGGGAGGGCAATACAATGAGCAGTTCTTC

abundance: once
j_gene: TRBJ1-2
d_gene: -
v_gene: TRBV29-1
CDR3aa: CSVEGSGPTGTF
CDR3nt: TGCAGCGTTGAAGGGTCGGGACCGACCGGTACCTTC

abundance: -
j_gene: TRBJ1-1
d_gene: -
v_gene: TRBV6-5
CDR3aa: CASIGRANTEAFF
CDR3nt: TGTGCCAGCATTGGCAGGGCGAACACTGAAGCTTTCTTT

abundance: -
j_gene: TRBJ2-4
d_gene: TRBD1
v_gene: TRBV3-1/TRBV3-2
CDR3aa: CASSLGTGGPRVQYF
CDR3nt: TGTGCCAGCAGCCTTGGGACAGGGGGACCCAGGGTTCAGTACTTC

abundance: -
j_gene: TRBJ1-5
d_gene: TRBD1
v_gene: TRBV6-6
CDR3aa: CASSYSDRESQPQHF
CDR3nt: TGTGCCAGCAGTTACTCCGACAGGGAGAGTCAGCCCCAGCATTTT

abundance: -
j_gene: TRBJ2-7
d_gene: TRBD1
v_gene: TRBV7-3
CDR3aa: CASSLTGTGTYEQYF
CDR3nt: TGTGCCAGCAGCTTAACTGGGACAGGGACCTACGAGCAGTACTTC

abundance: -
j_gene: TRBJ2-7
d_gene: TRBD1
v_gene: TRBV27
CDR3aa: CASSPSFWDSKVPYEQYF
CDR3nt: TGTGCCAGCAGTCCCTCCTTTTGGGACAGCAAAGTCCCCTACGAGCAGTACTTC

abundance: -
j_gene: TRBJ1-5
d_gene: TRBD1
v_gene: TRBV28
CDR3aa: CASSSYGTELSNQPQHF
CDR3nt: TGTGCCAGCAGTAGCTACGGGACAGAACTTAGCAATCAGCCCCAGCATTTT

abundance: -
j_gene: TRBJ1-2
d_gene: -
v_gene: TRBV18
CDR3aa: CASSPLPGLNYGYTF
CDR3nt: TGTGCCAGCTCACCCCTCCCAGGGTTAAACTATGGCTACACCTTC

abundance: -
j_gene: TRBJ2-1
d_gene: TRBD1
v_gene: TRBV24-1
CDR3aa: CATSDLGQGAGNEQFF
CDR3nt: TGTGCCACCAGTGATTTGGGACAGGGGGCAGGCAATGAGCAGTTCTTC

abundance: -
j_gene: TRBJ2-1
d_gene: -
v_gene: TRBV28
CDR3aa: CASTPRGTSRYNEQFF
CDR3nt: TGTGCCAGCACCCCCCGAGGGACTTCAAGATACAATGAGCAGTTCTTC

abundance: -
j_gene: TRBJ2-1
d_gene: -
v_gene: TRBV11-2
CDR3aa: CASSPPGSQLGYNEQFF
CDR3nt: TGTGCCAGCAGCCCCCCTGGGAGCCAACTCGGCTACAATGAGCAGTTCTTC

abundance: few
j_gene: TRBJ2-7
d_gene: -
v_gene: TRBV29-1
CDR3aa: CSVEVGQKQYF
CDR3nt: TGCAGCGTTGAAGTGGGCCAAAAGCAGTACTTC

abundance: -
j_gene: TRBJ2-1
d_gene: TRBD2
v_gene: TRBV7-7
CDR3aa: CASSSGVAGYNEQFF
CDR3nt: TGTGCCAGCAGCTCCGGGGTAGCGGGGTACAATGAGCAGTTCTTC

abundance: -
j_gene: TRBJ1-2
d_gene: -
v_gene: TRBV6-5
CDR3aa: CASTPGLNYGYTF
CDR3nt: TGTGCCAGCACTCCGGGGCTCAACTATGGCTACACCTTC

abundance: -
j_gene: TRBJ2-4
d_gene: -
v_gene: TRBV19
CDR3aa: CASSISRVAKNIQYF
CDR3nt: TGTGCCAGTAGTATATCGCGGGTAGCCAAAAACATTCAGTACTTC

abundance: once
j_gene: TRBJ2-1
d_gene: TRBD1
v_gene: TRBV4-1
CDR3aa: CASSPRDRGTLSYNEQFF
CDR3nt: TGCGCCAGCAGCCCCCGGGACAGGGGTACCCTCTCCTACAATGAGCAGTTCTTC

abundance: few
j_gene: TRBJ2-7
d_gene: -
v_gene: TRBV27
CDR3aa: CASSSQAGAYYEQYF
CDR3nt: TGTGCCAGCAGCTCCCAGGCGGGGGCCTACTACGAGCAGTACTTC

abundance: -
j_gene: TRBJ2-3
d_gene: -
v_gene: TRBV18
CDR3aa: CASSPTTRTDTQYF
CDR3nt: TGTGCCAGCTCACCAACCACTCGCACAGATACGCAGTATTTT

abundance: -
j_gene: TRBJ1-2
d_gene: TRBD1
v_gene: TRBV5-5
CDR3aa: CASSREIQGAAYGYTF
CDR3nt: TGTGCCAGCAGCCGCGAAATTCAGGGGGCCGCTTATGGCTACACCTTC

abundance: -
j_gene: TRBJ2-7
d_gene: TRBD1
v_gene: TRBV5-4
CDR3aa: CASSAGTGSREQYF
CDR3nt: TGTGCCAGCAGCGCGGGGACAGGGTCTAGGGAGCAGTACTTC

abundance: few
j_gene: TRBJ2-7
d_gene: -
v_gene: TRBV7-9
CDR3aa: CASSSGAYEQYF
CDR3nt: TGTGCCAGCAGCTCTGGGGCCTACGAGCAGTACTTC

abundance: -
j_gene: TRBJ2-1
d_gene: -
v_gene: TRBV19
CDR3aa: CASSIAGRKNNEQFF
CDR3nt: TGTGCCAGTAGTATAGCAGGCAGGAAGAACAATGAGCAGTTCTTC

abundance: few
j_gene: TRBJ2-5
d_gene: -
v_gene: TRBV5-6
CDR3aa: CASSLARETQYF
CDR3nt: TGTGCCAGCAGCTTGGCCCGAGAGACCCAGTACTTC

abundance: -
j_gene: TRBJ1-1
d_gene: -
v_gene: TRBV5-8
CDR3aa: CASSLGGINTEAFF
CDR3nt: TGTGCCAGCAGCTTGGGGGGCATAAACACTGAAGCTTTCTTT

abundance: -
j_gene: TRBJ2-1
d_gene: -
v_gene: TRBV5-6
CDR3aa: CASSFEDEQFF
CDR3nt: TGTGCCAGCAGCTTCGAGGATGAGCAGTTCTTC